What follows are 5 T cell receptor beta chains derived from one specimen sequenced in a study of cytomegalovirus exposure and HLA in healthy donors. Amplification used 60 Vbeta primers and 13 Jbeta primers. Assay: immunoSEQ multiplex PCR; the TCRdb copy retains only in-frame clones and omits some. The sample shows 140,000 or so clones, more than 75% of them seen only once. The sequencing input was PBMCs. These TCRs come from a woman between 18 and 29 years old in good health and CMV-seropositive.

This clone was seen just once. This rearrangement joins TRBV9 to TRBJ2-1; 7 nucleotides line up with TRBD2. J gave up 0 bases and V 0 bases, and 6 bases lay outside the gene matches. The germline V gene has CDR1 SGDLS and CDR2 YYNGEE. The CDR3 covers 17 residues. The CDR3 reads CASSVGWRGSSYNEQFF. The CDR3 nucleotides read TGTGCCAGCAGCGTAGGGTGGCGGGGGAGCTCCTACAATGAGCAGTTCTTC.

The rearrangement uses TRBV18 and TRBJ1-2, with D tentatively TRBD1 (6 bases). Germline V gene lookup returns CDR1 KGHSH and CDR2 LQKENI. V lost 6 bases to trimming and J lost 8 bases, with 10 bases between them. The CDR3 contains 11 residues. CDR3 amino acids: CASSAQGGYTF. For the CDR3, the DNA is TGTGCCAGCTCGGCTCAGGGGGGCTACACCTTC.

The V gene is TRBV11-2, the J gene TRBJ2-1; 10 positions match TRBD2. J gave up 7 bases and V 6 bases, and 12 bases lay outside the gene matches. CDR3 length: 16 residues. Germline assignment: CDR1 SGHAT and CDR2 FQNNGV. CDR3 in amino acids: CASSGVKRGGLNEQFF. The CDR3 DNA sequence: TGTGCCAGCAGTGGGGTAAAGCGGGGGGGCCTGAATGAGCAGTTCTTC.

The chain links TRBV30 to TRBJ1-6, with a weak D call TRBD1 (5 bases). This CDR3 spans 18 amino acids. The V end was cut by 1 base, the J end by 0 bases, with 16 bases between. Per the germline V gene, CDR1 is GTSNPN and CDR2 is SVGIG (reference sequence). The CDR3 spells CAWSAAGRGVSYNSPLHF. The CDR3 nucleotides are TGTGCCTGGAGTGCGGCAGGAAGGGGTGTCTCCTATAATTCACCCCTCCACTTT.

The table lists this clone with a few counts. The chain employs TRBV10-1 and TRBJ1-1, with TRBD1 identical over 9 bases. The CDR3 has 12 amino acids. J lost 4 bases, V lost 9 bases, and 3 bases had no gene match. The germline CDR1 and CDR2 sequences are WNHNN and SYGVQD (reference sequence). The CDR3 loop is CARGQGSTEAFF. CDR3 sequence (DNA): TGCGCCAGAGGACAGGGGAGCACTGAAGCTTTCTTT.